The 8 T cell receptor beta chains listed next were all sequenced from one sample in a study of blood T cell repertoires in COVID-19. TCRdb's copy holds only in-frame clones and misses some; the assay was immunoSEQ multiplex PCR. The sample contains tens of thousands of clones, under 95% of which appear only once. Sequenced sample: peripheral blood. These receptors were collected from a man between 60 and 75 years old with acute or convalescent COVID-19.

The CDR3 coding sequence is TGTGCCAGCAGTTACGGTAACCCGGGACAGGGGACGGCCCAGTACTTC. It translates to CASSYGNPGQGTAQYF. The rearrangement links TRBV6-5 to TRBJ2-5, with 10 bases fitting TRBD1. The V and J ends lost 2 bases and 9 bases, in that order; junction bases with no gene match: 12. Looked up from germline, CDR1 is MNHEY and CDR2 is SVGAGI. The CDR3 spans 16 residues.

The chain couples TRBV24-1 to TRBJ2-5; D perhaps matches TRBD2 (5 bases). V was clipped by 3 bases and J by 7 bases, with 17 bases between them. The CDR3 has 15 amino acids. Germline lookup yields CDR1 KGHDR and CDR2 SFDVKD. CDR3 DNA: TGTGCCACCAGTGATGATGACCGGAGTGGAGGGACCCAGTACTTC. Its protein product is CATSDDDRSGGTQYF.

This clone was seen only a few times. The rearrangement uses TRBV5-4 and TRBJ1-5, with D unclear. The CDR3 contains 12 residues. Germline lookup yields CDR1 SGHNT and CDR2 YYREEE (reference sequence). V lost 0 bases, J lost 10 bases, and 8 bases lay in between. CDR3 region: CASSLGEGPQHF. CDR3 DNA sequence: TGTGCCAGCAGCTTGGGGGAGGGACCCCAGCATTTT.

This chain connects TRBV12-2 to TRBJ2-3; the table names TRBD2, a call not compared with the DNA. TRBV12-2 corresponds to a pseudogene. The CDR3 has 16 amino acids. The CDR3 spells CASRLAILAGADTQYF. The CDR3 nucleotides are TGTGCAAGTCGCTTAGCGATACTAGCGGGGGCAGATACGCAGTATTTT.

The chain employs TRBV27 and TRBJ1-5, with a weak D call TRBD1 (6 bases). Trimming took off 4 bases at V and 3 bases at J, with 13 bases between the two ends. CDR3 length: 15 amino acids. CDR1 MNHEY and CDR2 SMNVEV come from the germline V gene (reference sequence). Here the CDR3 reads CASSYTGQDNQPQHF. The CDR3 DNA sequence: TGTGCCAGCAGTTACACGGGACAAGACAATCAGCCCCAGCATTTT.

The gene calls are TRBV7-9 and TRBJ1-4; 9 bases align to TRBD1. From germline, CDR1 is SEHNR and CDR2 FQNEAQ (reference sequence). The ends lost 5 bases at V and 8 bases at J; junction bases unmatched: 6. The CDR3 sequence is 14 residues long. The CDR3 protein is CASSRDRVDEKLFF. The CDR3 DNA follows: TGTGCCAGCAGCCGGGACAGGGTGGACGAAAAACTGTTTTTT.

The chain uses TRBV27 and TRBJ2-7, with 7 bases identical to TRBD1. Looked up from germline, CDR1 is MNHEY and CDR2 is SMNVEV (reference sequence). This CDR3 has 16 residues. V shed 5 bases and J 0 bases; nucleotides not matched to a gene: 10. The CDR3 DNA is TGTGCCAGCAGTGAAAGAACAGGGGTCTACTCCTACGAGCAGTACTTC. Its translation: CASSERTGVYSYEQYF.

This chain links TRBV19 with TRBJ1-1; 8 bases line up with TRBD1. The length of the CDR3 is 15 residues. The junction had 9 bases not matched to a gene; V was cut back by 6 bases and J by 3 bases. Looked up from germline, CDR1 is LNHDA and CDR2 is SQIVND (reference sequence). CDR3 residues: CASRGQGRWDTEAFF. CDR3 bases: TGTGCCAGTAGAGGACAGGGCCGCTGGGACACTGAAGCTTTCTTT.